Each of the 27 T cell receptor beta chains below was sequenced from the same sample in a study of control samples from healthy donors and cancer patients. Here immunoSEQ multiplex PCR was the method, and the copy in TCRdb shows in-frame clones only, minus some. The table lists about 55,000 clones, more than 95% of them singletons. Sequenced sample: blood. The source of these receptors is a woman aged 18-29 years in good health.

The chain is built from TRBV7-2 and TRBJ2-7; 13 positions match TRBD2. Germline CDR1 reads SGHTA; CDR2 reads FQGNSA. This CDR3 region has 16 residues. V shed 4 bases, J shed 3 bases, and the junction held 6 bases outside the gene matches. The CDR3 nucleotides are TGTGCCAGCAGCTCGAGACTAGCGGGGGGCCTCTACGAGCAGTACTTC. Translation gives CASSSRLAGGLYEQYF.

The chain employs TRBV11-2 and TRBJ1-6; unclear D gene. V was trimmed by 5 bases and J by 6 bases, leaving 14 bases between them. Per germline, CDR1 SGHAT and CDR2 FQNNGV. This CDR3 has 15 amino acids. This chain's CDR3 is CASSQRESGNSPLHF. The DNA for the CDR3 is TGTGCCAGCAGCCAAAGGGAATCTGGTAATTCACCCCTCCACTTT.

J is TRBJ1-6 and V is TRBV6-2 or TRBV6-3, with D uncertain. Trimming removed 3 bases at V and 10 bases at J, with 13 bases between. This CDR3 comprises 14 residues. Looked up from germline, CDR1 is MNHEY and CDR2 is SVGEGT. The CDR3 protein is CASSYQEGRSPLHF. The CDR3 bases are TGTGCCAGCAGTTATCAAGAGGGTAGGTCACCCCTCCACTTT.

The chain links TRBV18 to TRBJ1-5; D perhaps matches TRBD1 (5 bases). This CDR3 region has 14 residues. Trimming stripped 3 bases from V and 7 bases from J, with 13 bases between. Germline V gives CDR1 KGHSH, CDR2 LQKENI. In DNA form, the CDR3 reads TGTGCCAGCTCACCTCAGGGTATCTACCAGCCCCAGCATTTT. Amino acid sequence: CASSPQGIYQPQHF.

The table lists this clone with a count of one. V usage is TRBV13 and J usage is TRBJ2-7, with a weak D call TRBD1 (6 bases). The CDR3 is 14 residues long. Trimming took off 5 bases at V and 6 bases at J, with 17 bases between the two ends. Germline CDR1 reads PRHDT; CDR2 reads FYEKMQ (reference sequence). The CDR3: CASSPPQGSIEQYF. For the CDR3, the DNA is TGTGCCAGCAGCCCACCACAGGGCTCGATCGAGCAGTACTTC.

The gene calls are TRBV28 and TRBJ1-1; D call uncertain. Germline V lookup: CDR1 MDHEN, CDR2 SYDVKM. V lost 3 bases to trimming and J lost 10 bases, with 12 bases between them. The CDR3 length is 12 residues. CDR3 coding DNA: TGTGCCAGCAGTTTTAGTCGATTTTCAGCTTTCTTT. It is translated as CASSFSRFSAFF.

The chain links TRBV18 to TRBJ1-1; 9 bases line up with TRBD1. There are 13 residues in the CDR3. V trimming: 8 bases; J trimming: 5 bases; junction bases outside the gene matches: 6. Germline V gene sequence: CDR1 KGHSH, CDR2 LQKENI. The CDR3 coding sequence is TGTGCCAGCACACAGGGGGCTAGGACTGAAGCTTTCTTT. Translation: CASTQGARTEAFF.

This chain uses TRBV5-5 with TRBJ2-7; 9 bases fit TRBD1. Germline assignment: CDR1 SGHKS and CDR2 YYEKEE (reference sequence). This CDR3 contains 14 residues. With 2 bases clipped from V and 4 bases from J, the junction kept 4 bases outside the gene matches. The CDR3 is CASSFGQGSYEQYF. In DNA form, the CDR3 reads TGTGCCAGCAGCTTCGGACAGGGGTCTTACGAGCAGTACTTC.

In DNA, the CDR3 is TGTGCCACTTCCAAAGGGAATGGCTACACCTTC. The encoded protein is CATSKGNGYTF. The chain recombines TRBV24-1 with TRBJ1-2; no definite D call. V dropped 10 bases and J dropped 6 bases, with 11 bases sitting between them. Per germline, CDR1 KGHDR and CDR2 SFDVKD. CDR3 length equals 11 residues.

The chain carries TRBV11-3 and TRBJ2-3; D is perhaps TRBD2 (5 bases). The germline gives CDR1 SGHNT, CDR2 YENEEA. The V gene lost 1 base and the J gene lost 1 base, with 9 bases spanning the gap. The CDR3 runs 15 residues. CDR3 sequence reads: CASSLGSRGTDTQYF. The DNA for the CDR3 is TGTGCCAGCAGCTTAGGCTCGCGGGGCACAGATACGCAGTATTTT. The variable domain in full, with the rest retrieved from reference TRBV11-3 and TRBJ2-3, is EAGVVQSPRYKIIEKKQPVAFWCNPISGHNTLYWYLQNLGQGPELLIRYENEEAVDDSQLPKDRFSAERLKGVDSTLKIQPAELGDSAVYLCASSLGSRGTDTQYFGPGTRLTVL.

This clone was found once. V gene TRBV27 combines with J gene TRBJ2-1; D remains unclear. Germline loops: CDR1 MNHEY, CDR2 SMNVEV (reference sequence). The CDR3 has 13 amino acids. Trimming stripped 6 bases from V and 5 bases from J, with 11 bases between. CDR3: CASRLGKHNEQFF. Written as DNA, the CDR3 is TGTGCCAGCAGACTCGGAAAACACAATGAGCAGTTCTTC.

This chain links TRBV6-5 with TRBJ1-4; 7 bases map to TRBD1. The trim removed 6 bases at V and 7 bases at J, leaving 5 bases unmatched. This CDR3 has 13 amino acids. Germline CDR1 reads MNHEY; CDR2 reads SVGAGI. The CDR3 nucleotides read TGTGCCAGCAGATTCCGGGACAGTGAAAAACTGTTTTTT. Translating gives CASRFRDSEKLFF.

This chain uses TRBV5-6 with TRBJ1-1; a possible D gene is TRBD1 (5 bases). The germline CDR1 and CDR2 sequences are SGHDT and YYEEEE. This CDR3 has 15 residues. V dropped 3 bases and J dropped 4 bases, with 16 bases sitting between them. In DNA form, the CDR3 reads TGTGCCAGCAGCTCCTGGGGCAGATTCGGCACTGAAGCTTTCTTT. Translated: CASSSWGRFGTEAFF.

The count of this clone is one. The V gene is TRBV9, the J gene TRBJ1-6; unclear D gene. The CDR3 spans 16 residues. V shed 0 bases and J shed 7 bases, with 14 bases lying between them. Germline-derived CDR1 and CDR2 are SGDLS and YYNGEE. CDR3 bases: TGTGCCAGCAGCGTAGCTTCGGGCAGATGGAATTCACCCCTCCACTTT. It yields the protein CASSVASGRWNSPLHF.

The chain joins TRBV7-6 to TRBJ1-1, with D possibly TRBD1 on 5 matching bases. This CDR3 spans 16 amino acids. Trimming stripped 5 bases from V and 3 bases from J, with 19 bases between. Germline V CDR1 and CDR2: SGHVS, FNYEAQ. In DNA, the CDR3 is TGTGCCAGCAGCCAAATAGGGGTAGGGGTAGACACTGAAGCTTTCTTT. Amino acids: CASSQIGVGVDTEAFF.

The rearrangement uses TRBV6-1 and TRBJ1-2; D is ambiguous. Germline V gene sequence: CDR1 MNHNS, CDR2 SASEGT. The CDR3 is made up of 15 amino acids. Deletions cut 1 base from V and 2 bases from J, with 11 bases between. The DNA for the CDR3 is TGTGCCAGCAGTGAAGAGGCCGGGTCGAACTATGGCTACACCTTC. Translated: CASSEEAGSNYGYTF.

V is TRBV9 and J is TRBJ1-5; D remains unclear. Germline CDR1 reads SGDLS; CDR2 reads YYNGEE. This CDR3 has 17 residues. Between the trimmed V and J ends, which lost 3 bases and 4 bases, there was a span of 20 bases. The CDR3 nucleotides read TGTGCCAGCAGCGAGGGTTTTCGACCCAACAAAAATCAGCCCCAGCATTTT. It translates to CASSEGFRPNKNQPQHF.

The chain recombines TRBV7-9 with TRBJ2-7, with TRBD1 as a possible D gene (5 bases). The CDR3 totals 12 residues. The germline V and J ends were trimmed by 8 bases and 1 base, with 9 bases remaining between them. Germline V gene sequence: CDR1 SEHNR, CDR2 FQNEAQ (reference sequence). CDR3 DNA sequence: TGTGCCAGCGGGCAGGGTTCCTACGAGCAGTACTTC. Translated: CASGQGSYEQYF.

This chain uses TRBV15 with TRBJ1-1; no reliable D call. Trimming took off 5 bases at V and 1 base at J, with 14 bases between the two ends. CDR3 length: 15 amino acids. CDR1 LNHNV and CDR2 YYDKDF come from the germline V gene (reference sequence). CDR3: CATSQDRHPNTEAFF. In DNA, the CDR3 is TGTGCCACCAGCCAGGATCGACACCCGAACACTGAAGCTTTCTTT.

This chain connects TRBV9 to TRBJ2-1; 8 bases agree with TRBD2. The CDR3 consists of 15 residues. J was trimmed by 8 bases and V by 2 bases; bases with no gene match: 9. Per the germline V gene, CDR1 is SGDLS and CDR2 is YYNGEE. The CDR3 coding sequence is TGTGCCAGCAGCGTGGGCGGGGGGCCTGGCGATGAGCAGTTCTTC. It yields the protein CASSVGGGPGDEQFF.

As concerns this clone: In the same sample, other DNA sequences code for this CDR3. The V gene is TRBV7-9, the J gene TRBJ1-2; 7 bases agree with TRBD1. The CDR3 extends over 13 amino acids. Trimming took 1 base from V and 4 from J; bases not matched to a gene: 0. Looked up from germline, CDR1 is SEHNR and CDR2 is FQNEAQ (reference sequence). The CDR3 loop is CASSLGQGYGYTF. In DNA form, the CDR3 reads TGTGCCAGCAGCTTAGGACAGGGCTATGGCTACACCTTC.

This chain links TRBV4-3 with TRBJ1-1; 11 bases align to TRBD1. The CDR3 is made up of 16 amino acids. Trimming cost V 4 bases and J 1 base; bases outside gene matches: 5. The germline V gene encodes CDR1 LGHNA and CDR2 YSLEER. The CDR3 nucleotides read TGCGCCAGCAGCCCCGGGACAGGGGGTTCGAACACTGAAGCTTTCTTT. It encodes CASSPGTGGSNTEAFF.

The gene calls are TRBV19 and TRBJ2-7; D may be TRBD1 or TRBD2 (6 bases each). The germline V and J ends were trimmed by 7 bases and 6 bases, with 13 bases remaining between them. Germline V gene sequence: CDR1 LNHDA, CDR2 SQIVND (reference sequence). This CDR3 is 12 amino acids long. CDR3 sequence reads: CASKEQGGEQYF. CDR3 in DNA: TGTGCCAGTAAGGAACAGGGAGGCGAGCAGTACTTC.

This clone was seen once. The rearrangement uses TRBV7-2 and TRBJ1-1; possible D gene TRBD1, 5 bases. CDR1 and CDR2 (germline): SGHTA, FQGNSA. CDR3 length: 11 residues. Trimming took 3 bases from V and 12 from J, leaving 11 bases between them. CDR3 sequence: CASSLGPNTFF. Here the CDR3 DNA reads TGTGCCAGCAGCTTGGGACCCAATACTTTCTTT.

This chain joins TRBV2 and TRBJ1-5, with TRBD1 matching 9 bases. The germline V gene encodes CDR1 SNHLY and CDR2 FYNNEI. The V and J ends lost 7 bases and 4 bases, in that order; junction bases with no gene match: 8. CDR3 length equals 15 residues. The CDR3 sequence: CASNLGGTGNQPQHF. The DNA of the CDR3 is TGTGCCAGCAACCTTGGGGGGACAGGGAATCAGCCCCAGCATTTT.

The V and J genes are TRBV15 and TRBJ2-5; D unclear. Germline V gene lookup returns CDR1 LNHNV and CDR2 YYDKDF (reference sequence). The CDR3 loop spans 14 amino acids. The V gene lost 0 bases and the J gene lost 5 bases, with 10 bases spanning the gap. This CDR3 reads CATSRDGPRETQYF. DNA of the CDR3: TGTGCCACCAGCAGAGATGGGCCCCGGGAGACCCAGTACTTC.

This sequence joins TRBV30 and TRBJ2-3; TRBD1 aligns across 8 bases. With V trimmed by 3 bases and J by 3 bases, 5 bases remained unmatched. CDR3 length: 14 amino acids. Germline CDR1 GTSNPN, CDR2 SVGIG (reference sequence). The CDR3 DNA is TGTGCCTGGAGCCCGGGACAGGAGACAGATACGCAGTATTTT. Protein product: CAWSPGQETDTQYF.